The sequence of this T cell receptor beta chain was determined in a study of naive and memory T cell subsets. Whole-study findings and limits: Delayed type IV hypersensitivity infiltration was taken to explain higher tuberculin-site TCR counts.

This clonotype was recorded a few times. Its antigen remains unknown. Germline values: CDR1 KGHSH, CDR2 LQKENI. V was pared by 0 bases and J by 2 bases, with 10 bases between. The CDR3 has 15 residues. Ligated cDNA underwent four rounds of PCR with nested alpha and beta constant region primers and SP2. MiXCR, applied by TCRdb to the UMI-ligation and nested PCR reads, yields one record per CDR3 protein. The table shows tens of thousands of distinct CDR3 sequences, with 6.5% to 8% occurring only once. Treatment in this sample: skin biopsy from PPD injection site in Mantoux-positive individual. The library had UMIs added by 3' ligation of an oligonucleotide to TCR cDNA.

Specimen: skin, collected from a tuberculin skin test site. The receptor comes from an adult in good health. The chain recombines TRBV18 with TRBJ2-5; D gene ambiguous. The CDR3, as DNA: TGTGCCAGCTCACCACCGGTACTCTTACAAGAGACCCAGTACTTC. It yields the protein CASSPPVLLQETQYF.